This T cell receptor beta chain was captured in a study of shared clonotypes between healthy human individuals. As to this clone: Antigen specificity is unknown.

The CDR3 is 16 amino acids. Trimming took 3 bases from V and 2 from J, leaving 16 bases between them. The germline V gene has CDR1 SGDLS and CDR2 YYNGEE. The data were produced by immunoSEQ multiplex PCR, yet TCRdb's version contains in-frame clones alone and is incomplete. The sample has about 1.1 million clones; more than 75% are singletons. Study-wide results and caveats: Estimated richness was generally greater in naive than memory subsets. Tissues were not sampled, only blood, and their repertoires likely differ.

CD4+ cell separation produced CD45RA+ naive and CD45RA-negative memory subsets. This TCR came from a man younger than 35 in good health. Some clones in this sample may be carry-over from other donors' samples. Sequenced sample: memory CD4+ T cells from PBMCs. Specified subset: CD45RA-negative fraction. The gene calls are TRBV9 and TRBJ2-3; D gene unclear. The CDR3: CASSEGTYHYTDTQYF. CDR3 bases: TGTGCCAGCAGCGAGGGAACATACCACTACACAGATACGCAGTATTTT.